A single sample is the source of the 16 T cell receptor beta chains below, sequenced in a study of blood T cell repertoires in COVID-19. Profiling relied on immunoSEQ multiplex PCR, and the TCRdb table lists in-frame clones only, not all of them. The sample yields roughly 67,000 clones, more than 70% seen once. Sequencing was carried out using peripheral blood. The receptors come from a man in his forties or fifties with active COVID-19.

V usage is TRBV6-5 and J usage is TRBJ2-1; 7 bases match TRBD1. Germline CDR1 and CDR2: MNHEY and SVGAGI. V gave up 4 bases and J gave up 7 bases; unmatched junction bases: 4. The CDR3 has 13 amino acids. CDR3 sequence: CASSLDRANEQFF. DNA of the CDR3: TGTGCCAGCAGTTTAGACAGGGCGAATGAGCAGTTCTTC.

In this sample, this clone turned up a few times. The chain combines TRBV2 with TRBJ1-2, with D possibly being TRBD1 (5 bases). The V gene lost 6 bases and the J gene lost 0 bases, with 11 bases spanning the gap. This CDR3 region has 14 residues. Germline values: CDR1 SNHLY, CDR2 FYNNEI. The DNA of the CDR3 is TGTGCCAGCAGGGCGGGGCAGCCTAACTATGGCTACACCTTC. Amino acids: CASRAGQPNYGYTF. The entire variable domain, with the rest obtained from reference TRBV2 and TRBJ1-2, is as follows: EPEVTQTPSHQVTQMGQEVILRCVPISNHLYFYWYRQILGQKVEFLVSFYNNEISEKSEIFDDQFSVERPDGSNFTLKIRSTKLEDSAMYFCASRAGQPNYGYTFGSGTRLTVV.

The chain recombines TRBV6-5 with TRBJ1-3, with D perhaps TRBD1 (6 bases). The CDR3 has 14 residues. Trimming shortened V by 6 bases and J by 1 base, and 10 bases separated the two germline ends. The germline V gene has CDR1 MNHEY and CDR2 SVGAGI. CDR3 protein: CASSWTVSGNTIYF. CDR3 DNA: TGTGCCAGCAGCTGGACAGTTTCTGGAAACACCATATATTTT.

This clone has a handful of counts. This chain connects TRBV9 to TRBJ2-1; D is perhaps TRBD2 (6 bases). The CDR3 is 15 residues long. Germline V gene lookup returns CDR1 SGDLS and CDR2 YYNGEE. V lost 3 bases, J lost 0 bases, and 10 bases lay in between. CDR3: CASSELATSYNEQFF. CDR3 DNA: TGTGCCAGCAGCGAGCTAGCGACCTCCTACAATGAGCAGTTCTTC. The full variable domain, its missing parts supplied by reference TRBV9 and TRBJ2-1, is DSGVTQTPKHLITATGQRVTLRCSPRSGDLSVYWYQQSLDQGLQFLIQYYNGEERAKGNILERFSAQQFPDLHSELNLSSLELGDSALYFCASSELATSYNEQFFGPGTRLTVL.

The CDR3 here is CASSSQGAFNEQYF. The CDR3 DNA sequence: TGTGCCAGCAGCTCACAGGGAGCCTTTAACGAGCAGTACTTC. The chain couples TRBV7-9 to TRBJ2-7; D may be TRBD1 (6 bases). This CDR3 spans 14 amino acids. The germline V gene encodes CDR1 SEHNR and CDR2 FQNEAQ (reference sequence). Trimming removed 4 bases from V and 5 bases from J, with 15 bases in between.

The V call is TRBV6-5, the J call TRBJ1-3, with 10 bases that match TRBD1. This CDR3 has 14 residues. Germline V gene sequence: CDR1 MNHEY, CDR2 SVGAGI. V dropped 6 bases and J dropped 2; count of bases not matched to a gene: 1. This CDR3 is CASRGTGAGNTIYF. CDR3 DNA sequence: TGTGCCAGCAGGGGGACAGGGGCTGGAAACACCATATATTTT.

The CDR3 coding sequence is TGTGCCAGCAGCCTGACAGGGCAGTACGAGCAGTACTTC. Translation: CASSLTGQYEQYF. The chain couples TRBV6-5 to TRBJ2-7, with 7 nucleotides matching TRBD1. The CDR3 spans 13 residues. V gave up 6 bases and J gave up 4 bases; unmatched junction bases: 6. Germline V lookup: CDR1 MNHEY, CDR2 SVGAGI.

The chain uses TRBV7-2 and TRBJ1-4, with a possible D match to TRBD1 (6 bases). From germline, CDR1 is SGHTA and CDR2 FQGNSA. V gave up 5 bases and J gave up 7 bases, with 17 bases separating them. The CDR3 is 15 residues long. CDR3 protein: CASSPRTDQREKLFF. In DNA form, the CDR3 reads TGTGCCAGCAGCCCGAGGACAGACCAACGTGAAAAACTGTTTTTT.

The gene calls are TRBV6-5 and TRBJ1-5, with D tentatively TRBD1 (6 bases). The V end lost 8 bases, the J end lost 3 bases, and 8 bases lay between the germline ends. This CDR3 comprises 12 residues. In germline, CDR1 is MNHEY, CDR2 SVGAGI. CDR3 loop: CASRGANQPQHF. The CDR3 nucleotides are TGTGCCAGCCGGGGGGCCAATCAGCCCCAGCATTTT.

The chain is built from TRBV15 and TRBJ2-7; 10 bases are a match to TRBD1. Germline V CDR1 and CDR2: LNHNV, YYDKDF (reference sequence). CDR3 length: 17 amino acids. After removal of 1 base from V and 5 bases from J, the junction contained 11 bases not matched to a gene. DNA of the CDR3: TGTGCCACCAGCAGAGGCGGCGGTAGGGACAGGGGCGACGAGCAGTACTTC. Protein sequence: CATSRGGGRDRGDEQYF.

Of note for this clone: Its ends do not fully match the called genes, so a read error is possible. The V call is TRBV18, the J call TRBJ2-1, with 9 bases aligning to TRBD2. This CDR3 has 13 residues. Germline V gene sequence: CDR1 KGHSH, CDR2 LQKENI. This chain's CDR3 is CASSPTGTSLRLF. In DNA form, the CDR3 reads TGTGCCAGCTCACCCACCGGGACTAGCCTTCGGCTCTTC.

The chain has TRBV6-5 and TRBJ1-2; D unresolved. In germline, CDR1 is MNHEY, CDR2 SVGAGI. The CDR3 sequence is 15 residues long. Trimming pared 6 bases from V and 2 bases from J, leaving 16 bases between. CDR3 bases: TGTGCCAGCAGCCCCGGTCCAAACCTAAACTATGGCTACACCTTC. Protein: CASSPGPNLNYGYTF.

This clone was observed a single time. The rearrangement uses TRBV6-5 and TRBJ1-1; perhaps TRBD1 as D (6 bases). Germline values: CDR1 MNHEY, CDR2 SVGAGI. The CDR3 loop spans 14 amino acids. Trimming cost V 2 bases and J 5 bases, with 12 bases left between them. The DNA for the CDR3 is TGTGCCAGCAGTTACATTGACAGGAGTACTGAAGCTTTCTTT. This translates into CASSYIDRSTEAFF.

The CDR3 protein is CASSRFFAGDSNEQFF. The CDR3 DNA sequence: TGTGCCAGCAGCCGTTTTTTCGCGGGAGACTCTAATGAGCAGTTCTTC. The chain carries TRBV5-5 and TRBJ2-1; 7 nucleotides agree with TRBD2. The CDR3 covers 16 residues. In germline, CDR1 is SGHKS, CDR2 YYEKEE (reference sequence). V lost 4 bases to trimming and J lost 7 bases; unmatched junction nucleotides: 14. Looking up the rest from reference TRBV5-5 and TRBJ2-1 gives the full variable domain: DAGVTQSPTHLIKTRGQQVTLRCSPISGHKSVSWYQQVLGQGPQFIFQYYEKEERGRGNFPDRFSARQFPNYSSELNVNALLLGDSALYLCASSRFFAGDSNEQFFGPGTRLTVL.

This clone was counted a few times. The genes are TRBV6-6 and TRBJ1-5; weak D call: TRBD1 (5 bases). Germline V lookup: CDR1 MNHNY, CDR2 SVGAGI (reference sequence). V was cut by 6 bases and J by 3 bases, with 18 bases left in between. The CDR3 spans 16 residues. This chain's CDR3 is CASSPQGTGANQPQHF. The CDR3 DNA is TGTGCCAGCAGCCCCCAGGGTACTGGGGCCAATCAGCCCCAGCATTTT.

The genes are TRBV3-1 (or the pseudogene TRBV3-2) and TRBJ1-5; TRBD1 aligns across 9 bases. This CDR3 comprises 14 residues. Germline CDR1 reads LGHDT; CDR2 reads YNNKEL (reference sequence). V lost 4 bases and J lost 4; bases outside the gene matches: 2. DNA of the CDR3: TGTGCCAGCAGCCGAGGGACAGGGAATCAGCCCCAGCATTTT. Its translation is CASSRGTGNQPQHF.